The 6 T cell receptor beta chains listed next were all sequenced from one sample in a study of blood T cells in healthy people across ages. A sample-barcoded 5' primer and a J-beta primer mix were used in a second PCR of roughly 7 to 11 cycles. TCRdb re-called the 5' RACE reads with MiXCR, one entry per CDR3 protein. The profile shows about 1.1 million distinct CDR3 sequences, 35% to 45% of them singletons. Sequencing input: blood. Receptors originate from a man in his late teens or twenties in good health.

The V and J genes are TRBV7-2 and TRBJ1-5; the D gene is possibly TRBD1 (6 bases). CDR3 length: 13 residues. The germline V gene encodes CDR1 SGHTA and CDR2 FQGNSA. V gave up 4 bases and J gave up 5 bases, with 9 bases separating them. CDR3 sequence reads: CASSYRQDQPQHF. The CDR3 region has the DNA TGTGCCAGCAGCTATCGACAGGATCAGCCCCAGCATTTT. Supplemented by reference TRBV7-2 and TRBJ1-5, the full variable domain reads GAGVSQSPSNKVTEKGKDVELRCDPISGHTALYWYRQSLGQGLEFLIYFQGNSAPDKSGLPSDRFSAERTGGSVSTLTIQRTQQEDSAVYLCASSYRQDQPQHFGDGTRLSIL.

CDR3 nucleotides: TGCAGTGCTAGAGATCAGGCGGGAACTTTAGCCAAAAACATTCAGTACTTC. Its protein product is CSARDQAGTLAKNIQYF. J is TRBJ2-4 and V is TRBV20-1; a weak D match, TRBD2 (6 bases). V lost 0 bases, J lost 0 bases, and 15 bases lay in between. Per the germline V gene, CDR1 is DFQATT and CDR2 is SNEGSKA (reference sequence). The CDR3 is made up of 17 amino acids.

This chain links TRBV4-3 with TRBJ2-3; TRBD2 aligns across 10 bases. The CDR3 length is 15 residues. J gave up 4 bases and V 9 bases, and 10 bases lay outside the gene matches. The germline gives CDR1 LGHNA, CDR2 YSLEER. As DNA, the CDR3 is TGCGCCAGTAAAAGCGGGGGGGCCGGCCCAGATACGCAGTATTTT. Its protein is CASKSGGAGPDTQYF.

The chain couples TRBV29-1 to TRBJ1-1, with D hard to call. V was cut by 6 bases and J by 1 base, with 15 bases left in between. The CDR3 consists of 14 residues. In germline, CDR1 is SQVTM, CDR2 ANQGSEA. The CDR3 loop is CSVGPQRENTEAFF. For the CDR3, the DNA is TGCAGCGTCGGTCCCCAGAGGGAGAACACTGAAGCTTTCTTT.

V is TRBV5-6 and J is TRBJ1-1; D uncertain. This CDR3 region has 12 residues. Germline V gene sequence: CDR1 SGHDT, CDR2 YYEEEE. Deletions cut 4 bases from V and 7 bases from J, with 11 bases between. The CDR3 here is CASSQGTIEAFF. The CDR3 region has the DNA TGTGCCAGCAGCCAAGGTACCATTGAAGCTTTCTTT. Combining the CDR3 with reference TRBV5-6 and TRBJ1-1 gives the whole variable domain DAGVTQSPTHLIKTRGQQVTLRCSPKSGHDTVSWYQQALGQGPQFIFQYYEEEERQRGNFPDRFSGHQFPNYSSELNVNALLLGDSALYLCASSQGTIEAFFGQGTRLTVV.

This clonotype was seen a few times. The V gene is TRBV12-3 or TRBV12-4, the J gene TRBJ1-5, with a possible D match to TRBD1 (6 bases). The length of the CDR3 is 18 residues. The V and J ends lost 2 bases and 2 bases respectively, with 19 bases between them. CDR3 DNA: TGTGCCAGCAGTTTAAATGGTGGGGGGGGCGTAGGCAATCAGCCCCAGCATTTT. It is translated as CASSLNGGGGVGNQPQHF.